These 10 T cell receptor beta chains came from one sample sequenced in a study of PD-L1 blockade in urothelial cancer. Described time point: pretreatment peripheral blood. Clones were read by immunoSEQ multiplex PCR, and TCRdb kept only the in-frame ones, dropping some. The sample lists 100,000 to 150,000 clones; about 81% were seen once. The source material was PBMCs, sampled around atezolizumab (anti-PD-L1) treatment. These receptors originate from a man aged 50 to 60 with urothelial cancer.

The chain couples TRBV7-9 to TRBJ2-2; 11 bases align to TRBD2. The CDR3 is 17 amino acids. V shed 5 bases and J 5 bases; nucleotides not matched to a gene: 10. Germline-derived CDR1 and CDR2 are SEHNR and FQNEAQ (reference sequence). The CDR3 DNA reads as TGTGCCAGCAGCGCGGCCCCTAGCGGGAGGAATACCGGGGAGCTGTTTTTT. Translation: CASSAAPSGRNTGELFF.

This CDR3 reads CASSLGWGRDQETQYF. In DNA form, the CDR3 reads TGCGCCAGCAGCTTGGGGTGGGGCAGAGACCAAGAGACCCAGTACTTC. The V and J genes are TRBV5-1 and TRBJ2-5; D possibly corresponds to TRBD1 (5 bases). The length of the CDR3 is 16 residues. Per germline, CDR1 SGHRS and CDR2 YFSETQ. V was shortened by 0 bases and J by 0 bases, with 12 bases between the two germline ends. The full variable domain, its missing parts supplied by reference TRBV5-1 and TRBJ2-5, is KAGVTQTPRYLIKTRGQQVTLSCSPISGHRSVSWYQQTPGQGLQFLFEYFSETQRNKGNFPGRFSGRQFSNSRSEMNVSTLELGDSALYLCASSLGWGRDQETQYFGPGTRLLVL.

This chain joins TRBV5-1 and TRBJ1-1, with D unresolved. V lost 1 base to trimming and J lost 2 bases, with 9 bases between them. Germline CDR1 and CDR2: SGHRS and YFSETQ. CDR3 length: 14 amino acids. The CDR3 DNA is TGCGCCAGCAGCTTGAGGAGGTTAAACACTGAAGCTTTCTTT. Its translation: CASSLRRLNTEAFF.

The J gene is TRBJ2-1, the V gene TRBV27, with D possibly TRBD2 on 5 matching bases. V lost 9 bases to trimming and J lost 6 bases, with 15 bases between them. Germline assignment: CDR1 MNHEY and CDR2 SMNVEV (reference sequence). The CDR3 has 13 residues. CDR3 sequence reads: CASRRSSSNEQFF. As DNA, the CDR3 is TGTGCCAGTAGAAGATCTAGCTCCAATGAGCAGTTCTTC.

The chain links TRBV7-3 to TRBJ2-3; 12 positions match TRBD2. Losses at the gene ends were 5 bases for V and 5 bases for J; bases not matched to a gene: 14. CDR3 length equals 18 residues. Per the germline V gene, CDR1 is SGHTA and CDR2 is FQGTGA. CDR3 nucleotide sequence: TGTGCCAGCAGCCCCACCGGGCCGACTAGCGGGAGTCAAGATACGCAGTATTTT. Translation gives CASSPTGPTSGSQDTQYF.

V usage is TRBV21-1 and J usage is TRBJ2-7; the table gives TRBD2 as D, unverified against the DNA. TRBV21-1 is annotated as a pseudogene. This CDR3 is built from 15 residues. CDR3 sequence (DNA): TGTGCCAGCAGCAAATCCCAGCGGGATGATTACGAGCAGTACTTC. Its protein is CASSKSQRDDYEQYF.

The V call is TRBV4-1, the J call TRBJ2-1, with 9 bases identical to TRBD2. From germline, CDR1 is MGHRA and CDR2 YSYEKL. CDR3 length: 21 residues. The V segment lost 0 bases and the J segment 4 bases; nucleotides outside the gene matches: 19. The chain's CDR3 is CASSQDSGTLLAGYGYNEQFF. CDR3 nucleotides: TGCGCCAGCAGCCAAGATTCAGGGACCCTTCTAGCGGGATACGGGTACAATGAGCAGTTCTTC.

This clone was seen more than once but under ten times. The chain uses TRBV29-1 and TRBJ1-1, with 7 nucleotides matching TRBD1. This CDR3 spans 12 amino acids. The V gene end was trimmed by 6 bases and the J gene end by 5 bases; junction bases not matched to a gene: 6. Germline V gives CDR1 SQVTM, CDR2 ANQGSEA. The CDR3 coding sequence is TGCAGCGTCTTCAGGGGGAGGACTGAAGCTTTCTTT. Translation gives CSVFRGRTEAFF.

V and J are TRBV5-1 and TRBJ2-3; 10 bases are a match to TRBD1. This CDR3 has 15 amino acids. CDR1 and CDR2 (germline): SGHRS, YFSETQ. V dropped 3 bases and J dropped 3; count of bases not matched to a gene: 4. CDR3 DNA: TGCGCCAGCAGCTCCGGGACAGGGGTGACAGATACGCAGTATTTT. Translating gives CASSSGTGVTDTQYF.

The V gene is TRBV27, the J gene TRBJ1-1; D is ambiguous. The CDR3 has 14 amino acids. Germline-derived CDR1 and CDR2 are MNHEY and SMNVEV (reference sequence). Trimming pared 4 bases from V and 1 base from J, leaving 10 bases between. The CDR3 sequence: CASSSQLSNTEAFF. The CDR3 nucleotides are TGTGCCAGCAGTTCACAGCTTTCGAACACTGAAGCTTTCTTT.